This is a list of T cell receptor beta chains from one sample in a study of CD8 T cells in ankylosing spondylitis. TCRdb fed the 5' RACE reads into MiXCR, producing one record per CDR3 protein. The sample carries more than 500,000 distinct CDR3 sequences, about 5.7% recorded once. The sequencing sample was made of blood, either unsorted or a sorted T cell fraction (not recorded which). These receptors originate from a male donor with ankylosing spondylitis. CDR3s include the opening cysteine and the closing phenylalanine or tryptophan. Fields, in order: J gene, clone size, V gene, D gene, CDR3 protein, CDR3 DNA. D genes are given only for firm matches. Clone size is given for some rows only: seen once, a few or many times, or a class if the clone is expanded.

TRBJ2-3	few	TRBV19	TRBD2	CASSIRLGRSTDTQYF	TGTGCCAGTAGTATAAGGCTCGGGAGGAGCACAGATACGCAGTATTTT
TRBJ1-4	many	TRBV20-1	TRBD1	CSATVDRASEKLFF	TGCAGTGCAACAGTAGACAGGGCGAGTGAAAAACTGTTTTTT
TRBJ2-5	-	TRBV4-2	TRBD2	CASSQVTGTSLETQYF	TGTGCCAGCAGCCAGGTAACCGGGACTAGCCTGGAGACCCAGTACTTC
TRBJ2-2	many	TRBV10-3	-	CAICPGQTGELFF	TGTGCCATCTGCCCAGGTCAAACCGGGGAGCTGTTTTTT
TRBJ2-1	many	TRBV5-1	TRBD1	CASSLRSTTGSHNEQFF	TGCGCCAGCAGCTTAAGGTCCACGACAGGGTCCCACAATGAGCAGTTCTTC
TRBJ1-6	many	TRBV28	-	CASSPSAGSPLHF	TGTGCCAGCAGTCCCTCAGCCGGTTCACCCCTCCACTTT
TRBJ2-1	many	TRBV7-2	-	CASSLTRPISYNEQFF	TGTGCCAGCAGCTTAACCCGACCGATCTCCTACAATGAGCAGTTCTTC
TRBJ1-6	few	TRBV6-2/TRBV6-3	TRBD1	CASSMGQPNSPLHF	TGTGCCAGCAGTATGGGACAGCCAAATTCACCCCTCCACTTT
TRBJ2-1	many	TRBV15	TRBD2	CATSRGLAGYNEQFF	TGTGCCACCAGCAGAGGACTAGCGGGTTACAATGAGCAGTTCTTC
TRBJ2-2	many	TRBV15	-	CATSRQDPNTGELFF	TGTGCCACCAGTCGACAAGACCCGAACACCGGGGAGCTGTTTTTT
TRBJ1-2	many	TRBV20-1	-	CSARDLVGTHYGYTF	TGCAGTGCTAGAGATCTGGTCGGGACACACTATGGCTACACCTTC
TRBJ2-7	many	TRBV6-1	TRBD1	CASRRKGTEAYEQYF	TGTGCCAGCAGGAGAAAAGGGACAGAAGCCTACGAGCAGTACTTC
TRBJ1-4	-	TRBV7-9	-	CASSLGAGEKLFF	TGTGCCAGCAGCTTAGGGGCGGGTGAAAAACTGTTTTTT
TRBJ2-7	many	TRBV5-1	-	CASSLSDTSSYEQYF	TGCGCCAGCAGCTTATCGGACACCAGCTCCTACGAGCAGTACTTC
TRBJ2-3	many	TRBV5-1	TRBD2	CASSLSSGAVNLNTQYF	TGCGCCAGCAGCTTGTCTAGCGGGGCCGTCAATCTGAATACGCAGTATTTT
TRBJ1-2	many	TRBV15	-	CATSRDPGRDYGYTF	TGTGCCACCAGCAGAGATCCGGGCAGGGATTATGGCTACACCTTC
TRBJ2-1	many	TRBV24-1	-	CATSDYRYSYNEQFF	TGTGCCACCAGTGATTATAGGTACTCCTACAATGAGCAGTTCTTC
TRBJ1-1	many	TRBV28	-	CASSFRGQTEAFF	TGTGCCAGCAGTTTCAGGGGCCAGACTGAAGCTTTCTTT
TRBJ1-4	-	TRBV28	TRBD1	CASRARGATNEKLFF	TGTGCCAGCAGGGCCAGGGGGGCAACTAATGAAAAACTGTTTTTT
TRBJ1-1	many	TRBV20-1	-	CSAPRGLTEAFF	TGCAGTGCCCCCCGGGGGCTAACTGAAGCTTTCTTT
TRBJ1-6	-	TRBV5-1	-	CASSLGQTTYNSPLHF	TGCGCCAGCAGCTTGGGACAGACGACCTATAATTCACCCCTCCACTTT
TRBJ2-2	many	TRBV20-1	-	CSAIGGNTGELFF	TGCAGTGCTATCGGGGGGAACACCGGGGAGCTGTTTTTT
TRBJ1-2	many	TRBV15	-	CATSGGTVGGYTF	TGTGCCACCAGCGGGGGGACCGTCGGGGGCTACACCTTC
TRBJ2-7	many	TRBV6-5	-	CASSYSFGNEQYF	TGTGCCAGCAGTTACTCCTTCGGCAACGAGCAGTACTTC
TRBJ1-1	many	TRBV15	-	CATSRDSEITEAFF	TGTGCCACCAGCAGAGATTCAGAAATCACTGAAGCTTTCTTT
TRBJ2-7	many	TRBV5-1	-	CASTSGPYEQYF	TGCGCCAGCACGAGCGGTCCCTACGAGCAGTACTTC
TRBJ2-1	few	TRBV24-1	-	CATSSFRGSEQFF	TGTGCCACCAGTTCCTTCCGGGGCAGTGAGCAGTTCTTC
TRBJ2-5	-	TRBV5-1	TRBD2	CASSLVLAEQETQYF	TGCGCCAGCAGCTTGGTGCTAGCGGAGCAAGAGACCCAGTACTTC
TRBJ1-2	-	TRBV7-2	TRBD1	CASSLPGTGLYGYTF	TGTGCCAGCAGCCTACCCGGGACAGGACTCTATGGCTACACCTTC